A selection of T cell receptor beta chains follows, all from one sample in a study of T cell repertoires in urothelial bladder cancer. The data were produced by immunoSEQ multiplex PCR, yet TCRdb's version contains in-frame clones alone and is incomplete. The sample contains some 2,600 clones, 68% of which appear only once. Sequencing was performed on bladder tissue. These receptors were taken from a human donor with a benign inflammatory bladder lesion. Each CDR3 is given with its conserved first and last residue. A D gene is named only where the DNA matches it firmly. The listing skips clone size in some rows; elsewhere it reads once, few, many or a size class.

cdr3_aa,cdr3_nt,d_call,v_call,j_call,clone_size
CASSKRREQFF,TGTGCCAGCAGCAAAAGACGGGAGCAGTTCTTC,.,TRBV21-1,TRBJ2-1,.
CASSKGQGAVTDTQYF,TGTGCCAGCAGCAAGGGACAGGGGGCGGTCACAGATACGCAGTATTTT,TRBD1,TRBV5-4,TRBJ2-3,.
CASSGLAASTDTQYF,TGTGCCAGCAGCGGACTAGCGGCTAGCACAGATACGCAGTATTTT,TRBD2,TRBV7-9,TRBJ2-3,.
CACDRSNTEAFF,TGTGCCTGCGACAGGAGTAACACTGAAGCTTTCTTT,.,TRBV30,TRBJ1-1,few
CASSSKTGGSSNQPQHF,TGTGCCAGCAGCTCCAAGACAGGGGGCTCGAGCAATCAGCCCCAGCATTTT,TRBD1,TRBV7-6,TRBJ1-5,.
CAISSGATDHSNQPQHF,TGTGCCATCAGTTCGGGTGCCACAGACCATAGCAATCAGCCCCAGCATTTT,.,TRBV10-3,TRBJ1-5,.
CASSLTVNTEAFF,TGTGCCAGCAGCTTAACGGTGAACACTGAAGCTTTCTTT,.,TRBV11-2,TRBJ1-1,large
CASSEVTVRGAEAFF,TGCGCCAGCAGTGAGGTGACAGTGAGGGGGGCTGAAGCTTTCTTT,.,TRBV10-2,TRBJ1-1,.
CASCRTSGSTGELFF,TGCGCCAGCTGCCGGACTAGCGGGAGCACCGGGGAGCTGTTTTTT,TRBD2,TRBV5-1,TRBJ2-2,.
CASSLASGTSGYEQYF,TGTGCCAGCAGCTTAGCGAGCGGGACTAGCGGCTACGAGCAGTACTTC,TRBD2,TRBV7-8,TRBJ2-7,few
CASSQSEGPNYGYTF,TGCGCCAGCAGTCAATCAGAGGGACCGAACTATGGCTACACCTTC,.,TRBV23-1,TRBJ1-2,.
CASSYSSLEQAFF,TGTGCCAGCAGTTACTCGTCGTTGGAGCAAGCTTTCTTT,.,TRBV6-5,TRBJ1-1,medium-sized
CASSLGWAGLAGRADTQYF,TGTGCCAGCAGCTTGGGGTGGGCGGGACTAGCGGGAAGAGCAGATACGCAGTATTTT,TRBD2,TRBV5-4,TRBJ2-3,.
CAWSFMEKGYTF,TGTGCCTGGAGTTTTATGGAGAAGGGCTACACCTTC,.,TRBV30,TRBJ1-2,.
CASSPGLLQPDTQYF,TGTGCCAGCAGCCCGGGACTACTTCAACCAGATACGCAGTATTTT,TRBD2,TRBV7-2,TRBJ2-3,.
CASSVRQDTYEQYF,TGTGCCAGCAGTGTTCGGCAGGACACCTACGAGCAGTACTTC,.,TRBV2,TRBJ2-7,.
CASSCLITQSRANVLTF,TGTGCCAGCAGCTGCCTAATTACACAAAGTCGGGCCAACGTCCTGACTTTC,.,TRBV7-7,TRBJ2-6,.
CASSPGQGPYEQYF,TGTGCCAGCTCACCGGGACAGGGACCCTACGAGCAGTACTTC,TRBD1,TRBV18,TRBJ2-7,.
CASSLGVQPSNTGELFF,TGTGCCAGCAGCTTGGGCGTCCAGCCTTCGAACACCGGGGAGCTGTTTTTT,.,TRBV7-9,TRBJ2-2,.
CASSLSRGQGVLFF,TGTGCCAGCAGTTTATCGCGAGGACAGGGCGTGCTGTTTTTT,TRBD1,TRBV27,TRBJ2-2,.
CASSQVGGADEKLFF,TGTGCCAGCAGCCAAGTGGGGGGGGCAGATGAAAAACTGTTTTTT,.,TRBV4-2,TRBJ1-4,.
CASRRAGQRSLSGSYGYTF,TGTGCCAGCAGAAGAGCGGGACAGAGGAGTTTAAGTGGCTCTTATGGCTACACCTTC,TRBD1,TRBV27,TRBJ1-2,.
CASSIRSEQFF,TGTGCCAGTAGTATTAGGTCAGAGCAGTTCTTC,.,TRBV19,TRBJ2-1,.
CASNTTGAGANVLTF,TGTGCCAGCAATACGACAGGGGCTGGGGCCAACGTCCTGACTTTC,.,TRBV21-1,TRBJ2-6,.
CAISEETGGFNNEQFF,TGTGCCATCAGTGAAGAGACAGGGGGCTTTAACAATGAGCAGTTCTTC,TRBD1,TRBV10-3,TRBJ2-1,once
CAISPRASGRKDTGELFF,TGTGCCATCAGTCCTCGGGCTAGCGGGAGGAAGGACACCGGGGAGCTGTTTTTT,TRBD2,TRBV10-3,TRBJ2-2,.
CASSAGLAGKTGELFF,TGTGCCAGCAGCGCCGGACTAGCGGGGAAAACCGGGGAGCTGTTTTTT,TRBD2,TRBV11-3,TRBJ2-2,.
CASNGRTSKNIQYF,TGTGCCAGCAATGGGCGGACGTCCAAAAACATTCAGTACTTC,.,TRBV6-5,TRBJ2-4,once
CASSREGQAVEKRNEQFF,TGCGCCAGCAGCCGGGAAGGACAGGCGGTGGAAAAGCGCAATGAGCAGTTCTTC,TRBD1,TRBV4-1,TRBJ2-1,.
CASSIQGWVTEAFF,TGTGCCAGCAGCATACAGGGGTGGGTCACTGAAGCTTTCTTT,TRBD1,TRBV6-5,TRBJ1-1,.
CSVPLGLAGLTSSYNEQFF,TGCAGCGTCCCGCTAGGCCTAGCGGGACTTACGAGCTCCTACAATGAGCAGTTCTTC,TRBD2,TRBV29-1,TRBJ2-1,.
CASSPGNEGNEQFF,TGTGCCAGCAGCCCCGGAAATGAGGGTAATGAGCAGTTCTTC,.,TRBV11-3,TRBJ2-1,once
CASSLDRIIHEQFF,TGTGCCAGCAGCTTGGATCGGATCATCCATGAGCAGTTCTTC,.,TRBV5-8,TRBJ2-1,.